These 31 T cell receptor beta chains share one sample of origin, sequenced in a study. TCRdb itself ran the RT-PCR reads through MiXCR, one entry per CDR3 protein. The data show more than 550,000 distinct CDR3 sequences, 14% seen once. The sample consisted of memory CD4+ T cells from blood. Every receptor here comes from a female donor in good health, serving as a healthy control.

This clonotype was found a few times. This chain joins TRBV11-2 and TRBJ2-7; 9 positions agree with TRBD2. V shed 2 bases and J 3 bases; nucleotides not matched to a gene: 2. The length of the CDR3 is 14 residues. Per germline, CDR1 SGHAT and CDR2 FQNNGV. The CDR3 is CASSLTSGLYEQYF. As DNA, the CDR3 is TGTGCCAGCAGCTTAACTAGCGGGCTCTACGAGCAGTACTTC.

The rearrangement joins TRBV13 to TRBJ2-2; the D gene is possibly TRBD1 (5 bases). Per germline, CDR1 PRHDT and CDR2 FYEKMQ (reference sequence). V lost 5 bases to trimming and J lost 7 bases, with 14 bases between them. The CDR3 spans 14 residues. The CDR3 region has the DNA TGTGCCAGCAGCAGACAGCAAGGCAACGGGGAGCTGTTTTTT. Translated: CASSRQQGNGELFF.

The sample holds many counts of this clonotype. This chain links TRBV4-3 with TRBJ2-7; tentatively, D is TRBD2 (6 bases). The germline V gene has CDR1 LGHNA and CDR2 YSLEER. CDR3 length: 15 amino acids. The germline V and J ends were trimmed by 4 bases and 9 bases, with 22 bases remaining between them. CDR3 nucleotides: TGCGCCAGCAGCCGAAACCCCGGGCTGTGGGGAGGGCAGTACTTC. Protein: CASSRNPGLWGGQYF.

In this sample, this clonotype turned up a few times. The chain recombines TRBV7-9 with TRBJ1-3, with a possible D match to TRBD1 (5 bases). This CDR3 is built from 19 residues. In germline, CDR1 is SEHNR, CDR2 FQNEAQ (reference sequence). V shed 4 bases and J shed 4 bases, with 26 bases lying between them. As DNA, the CDR3 is TGTGCCAGCAGCTCGCCGACAGTTCAGGGCCCACAAGGAGGAAACACCATATATTTT. Its translation: CASSSPTVQGPQGGNTIYF.

This clonotype was seen many times. V is TRBV7-9 and J is TRBJ1-6, with a tentative D call TRBD1 (6 bases). The CDR3 consists of 16 residues. V was shortened by 5 bases and J by 0 bases, with 11 bases between the two germline ends. Germline lookup yields CDR1 SEHNR and CDR2 FQNEAQ (reference sequence). As DNA, the CDR3 is TGTGCCAGCAGCCCCAGGGGTAGCTCCTATAATTCACCCCTCCACTTT. Its protein is CASSPRGSSYNSPLHF.

As to this clonotype: A much larger clone sits a single nucleotide away, making a read error possible. The chain links TRBV27 to TRBJ2-7, with D possibly being TRBD1 (6 bases). Looked up from germline, CDR1 is MNHEY and CDR2 is SMNVEV (reference sequence). Deletions cut 6 bases from V and 7 bases from J, with 25 bases between. This CDR3 has 16 amino acids. CDR3 sequence: CASSPATGRPYNEQYF. The CDR3 DNA reads TGTGCCAGCAGCCCGGCAACAGGGCGCCCTTACAATGAGCAGTACTTC.

The chain recombines TRBV15 with TRBJ1-5, with TRBD1 as a possible D gene (5 bases). Germline V gene sequence: CDR1 LNHNV, CDR2 YYDKDF (reference sequence). V gave up 5 bases and J gave up 3 bases, with 8 bases separating them. The CDR3 totals 13 residues. CDR3 DNA: TGTGCCACCAGCCCAGGGATCAATCAGCCCCAGCATTTT. Amino acids: CATSPGINQPQHF.

Ten or more counts support this clonotype. The chain couples TRBV5-1 to TRBJ2-7; 10 positions agree with TRBD2. Germline V gene sequence: CDR1 SGHRS, CDR2 YFSETQ. The CDR3 has 15 amino acids. Trimming removed 0 bases from V and 6 bases from J; junction bases left unmatched: 6. Here the CDR3 DNA reads TGCGCCAGCAGCTTGGAGGGGACTAGCGTTGTCGAGCAGTACTTC. Encoded protein: CASSLEGTSVVEQYF.

This clonotype was counted at least ten times. The CDR3 protein is CASRDRTMNTEAFF. As DNA, the CDR3 is TGTGCCAGCCGGGACAGGACCATGAACACTGAAGCTTTCTTT. This rearrangement joins TRBV6-5 to TRBJ1-1, with TRBD1 matching over 8 bases. This CDR3 comprises 14 residues. The V gene's germline CDR1 is MNHEY and CDR2 SVGAGI. The trim removed 8 bases at V and 0 bases at J, leaving 5 bases unmatched.

The J gene is TRBJ1-2, the V gene TRBV9; 7 nucleotides match TRBD1. There are 14 residues in the CDR3. The V segment lost 4 bases and the J segment 3 bases; nucleotides outside the gene matches: 6. Germline lookup yields CDR1 SGDLS and CDR2 YYNGEE. The CDR3 DNA reads as TGTGCCAGCAGCCGGGACAGAGATTACTATGGCTACACCTTC. It is translated as CASSRDRDYYGYTF. Combining the CDR3 with reference TRBV9 and TRBJ1-2 gives the whole variable domain DSGVTQTPKHLITATGQRVTLRCSPRSGDLSVYWYQQSLDQGLQFLIQYYNGEERAKGNILERFSAQQFPDLHSELNLSSLELGDSALYFCASSRDRDYYGYTFGSGTRLTVV.

This clonotype has more than one count but fewer than ten. The chain combines TRBV7-2 with TRBJ2-7; D could derive from TRBD1 or TRBD2 (5 bases each). Germline CDR1 SGHTA, CDR2 FQGNSA. The V gene lost 6 bases and the J gene lost 1 base, with 19 bases spanning the gap. The CDR3 covers 16 residues. CDR3 protein: CASSPLGQAGSYEQYF. CDR3 sequence (DNA): TGTGCCAGCAGTCCCTTGGGGCAGGCGGGTTCCTACGAGCAGTACTTC.

This clonotype was found a few times. The gene calls are TRBV7-3 and TRBJ2-4; D might be TRBD1 (5 bases). Per germline, CDR1 SGHTA and CDR2 FQGTGA. The CDR3 consists of 13 residues. Trimming removed 8 bases at V and 7 bases at J, with 15 bases between. The CDR3 DNA sequence: TGTGCCAGCGGGGCTGGGTATAGGAACATTCAGTACTTC. Translating gives CASGAGYRNIQYF. The full variable domain, its missing parts supplied by reference TRBV7-3 and TRBJ2-4, is GAGVSQTPSNKVTEKGKYVELRCDPISGHTALYWYRQSLGQGPEFLIYFQGTGAADDSGLPNDRFFAVRPEGSVSTLKIQRTERGDSAVYLCASGAGYRNIQYFGAGTRLSVL.

This clonotype was observed at least ten times. The chain is built from TRBV12-3 or TRBV12-4 and TRBJ1-2; tentative D call: TRBD1 (5 bases). This CDR3 region has 13 residues. Trimming cost V 3 bases and J 9 bases, with 14 bases left between them. CDR3 in amino acids: CASSFEGSASYTF. CDR3 nucleotide sequence: TGTGCCAGCAGTTTCGAGGGGAGCGCGAGCTACACCTTC.

This chain links TRBV2 with TRBJ2-3; D unresolved. CDR1 and CDR2 from the germline V gene are SNHLY and FYNNEI. The CDR3 totals 15 residues. Trimming took off 1 base at V and 1 base at J, with 9 bases between the two ends. CDR3 nucleotides: TGTGCCAGCAGTGAAGGGGTCCCCCGCACAGATACGCAGTATTTT. Residues: CASSEGVPRTDTQYF. The full variable domain, completed using reference TRBV2 and TRBJ2-3, is EPEVTQTPSHQVTQMGQEVILRCVPISNHLYFYWYRQILGQKVEFLVSFYNNEISEKSEIFDDQFSVERPDGSNFTLKIRSTKLEDSAMYFCASSEGVPRTDTQYFGPGTRLTVL.

This clonotype was detected ten times or more. The chain uses TRBV15 and TRBJ1-1; perhaps TRBD1 as D (6 bases). Per germline, CDR1 LNHNV and CDR2 YYDKDF (reference sequence). Trimming pared 3 bases from V and 8 bases from J, leaving 19 bases between. This CDR3 contains 15 residues. CDR3 bases: TGTGCCACCAGCAGGGGAGGAGGGGGGGCGGTAGAAGCTTTCTTT. Translation gives CATSRGGGGAVEAFF.

This rearrangement joins TRBV24-1 to TRBJ1-4, with a tentative D call TRBD1 (6 bases). Per germline, CDR1 KGHDR and CDR2 SFDVKD. The CDR3 contains 14 residues. V lost 8 bases and J lost 8, with 17 bases in between. CDR3 sequence (DNA): TGTGCCACCAATAACGGGGGCCGGGACGAAAAACTGTTTTTT. This encodes CATNNGGRDEKLFF.

This clonotype was seen a few times. The gene calls are TRBV6-5 and TRBJ2-5, with TRBD1 matching over 7 bases. The CDR3 extends over 14 amino acids. Germline CDR1 MNHEY, CDR2 SVGAGI. V was clipped by 7 bases and J by 2 bases; unmatched bases: 7. This chain's CDR3 is CASKFGTVQETQYF. CDR3 in DNA: TGTGCCAGCAAATTCGGGACAGTACAAGAGACCCAGTACTTC.

The sample holds many counts of this clonotype. This chain uses TRBV20-1 with TRBJ2-5, with 7 bases fitting TRBD1. V shed 6 bases, J shed 4 bases, and the junction held 5 bases outside the gene matches. The V gene's germline CDR1 is DFQATT and CDR2 SNEGSKA (reference sequence). CDR3 length: 12 amino acids. Written as DNA, the CDR3 is TGCAGTGCAGTGACAGGGCCAGAGACCCAGTACTTC. Its protein is CSAVTGPETQYF.

This clonotype was seen a handful of times. The chain has TRBV10-3 and TRBJ2-7; TRBD2 matches 7 bases. J gave up 6 bases and V 7 bases, and 9 bases lay outside the gene matches. Germline assignment: CDR1 ENHRY and CDR2 SYGVKD. The CDR3 covers 13 residues. CDR3 in DNA: TGTGCCATCAACGCGGGAGCTCGACTCGAGCAGTACTTC. Encoded protein: CAINAGARLEQYF.

This clonotype has a single count. Just one base apart from a much larger clone, this may be a read error. The chain couples TRBV29-1 to TRBJ2-3, with TRBD2 as a possible D gene (5 bases). With 3 bases removed from V and 0 bases from J, the gap between germline ends came to 13 bases. CDR1 SQVTM and CDR2 ANQGSEA come from the germline V gene. The CDR3 is 15 amino acids. CDR3 in DNA: TGCAGCGTTGAGGGAGTGAGTGGAAGCACAGATACGCAGTATTTT. Encoded protein: CSVEGVSGSTDTQYF.

The chain recombines TRBV11-3 with TRBJ2-3; TRBD2 aligns across 13 bases. Germline V gene lookup returns CDR1 SGHNT and CDR2 YENEEA. There are 16 residues in the CDR3. V shed 3 bases and J 5 bases; nucleotides not matched to a gene: 5. This chain's CDR3 is CASSLRTSGRGDTQYF. Written as DNA, the CDR3 is TGTGCCAGCAGCTTGCGGACTAGCGGGAGAGGAGATACGCAGTATTTT.

V gene TRBV19 combines with J gene TRBJ2-7; 7 nucleotides agree with TRBD1. J gave up 2 bases and V 9 bases, and 10 bases lay outside the gene matches. The CDR3 has 14 amino acids. Germline V gives CDR1 LNHDA, CDR2 SQIVND (reference sequence). The DNA for the CDR3 is TGTGCCAGCAGATCAGGGGGAACACCCTACGAGCAGTACTTC. Its translation: CASRSGGTPYEQYF.

The CDR3 reads CAWSVQGTSGYTF. CDR3 DNA sequence: TGTGCCTGGAGTGTACAAGGAACATCTGGCTACACCTTC. The chain carries TRBV30 and TRBJ1-2; D is uncertain. The V gene's germline CDR1 is GTSNPN and CDR2 SVGIG (reference sequence). The CDR3 length is 13 residues. The ends were cut back, 0 bases at V and 7 bases at J, with 12 bases in the middle.

This clonotype occurred many times. This chain joins TRBV12-3 or TRBV12-4 and TRBJ2-5; weak D call: TRBD1 (5 bases). The CDR3 totals 14 residues. V shed 6 bases and J shed 3 bases, with 14 bases lying between them. CDR3 DNA: TGTGCCAGCAGGGTTTGGGGCGTAGAAGAGACCCAGTACTTC. Amino acids: CASRVWGVEETQYF.

This clonotype was seen only a few times. The chain links TRBV14 to TRBJ2-1; tentatively, D is TRBD2 (5 bases). The CDR3 sequence is 13 residues long. CDR1 and CDR2 (germline): SGHDN, FVKESK. V was cut by 5 bases and J by 10 bases, with 15 bases left in between. The CDR3 DNA reads as TGTGCCAGCAGCGAATATAGCGTGAGGGAGCAGTTCTTC. Its translation: CASSEYSVREQFF.

The genes are TRBV29-1 and TRBJ2-2, with no clear D. Trimming cost V 8 bases and J 3 bases, with 13 bases left between them. The CDR3 contains 13 residues. CDR1 SQVTM and CDR2 ANQGSEA come from the germline V gene. CDR3: CSSPDGYTGELFF. In DNA, the CDR3 is TGCAGCAGTCCGGACGGATACACCGGGGAGCTGTTTTTT.

This sequence joins TRBV12-3 or TRBV12-4 and TRBJ1-1, with D perhaps matching TRBD1 (6 bases). Trimming took off 5 bases at V and 5 bases at J, with 18 bases between the two ends. This CDR3 contains 15 residues. The CDR3 sequence is CASSRGGIFGTEAFF. Written as DNA, the CDR3 is TGTGCCAGCAGTCGTGGGGGCATCTTTGGGACTGAAGCTTTCTTT.

This clonotype was seen only a few times. The chain uses TRBV10-3 and TRBJ1-2, with unresolved D. The CDR3 extends over 14 amino acids. V was shortened by 4 bases and J by 2 bases, with 11 bases between the two germline ends. CDR1 is ENHRY and CDR2 is SYGVKD in the germline V gene. Here the CDR3 reads CAISVGRENYGYTF. CDR3 DNA: TGTGCCATCAGTGTGGGCCGGGAAAACTATGGCTACACCTTC.

This clonotype was counted between two and nine times. This chain uses TRBV7-2 with TRBJ2-1; 7 bases are shared with TRBD1. Germline V gives CDR1 SGHTA, CDR2 FQGNSA. The CDR3 sequence is 14 residues long. After removal of 3 bases from V and 7 bases from J, the junction contained 6 bases not matched to a gene. Here the CDR3 DNA reads TGTGCCAGCAGCTTCGGGACAGAAAGGAATGAGCAGTTCTTC. Encoded protein: CASSFGTERNEQFF.

This clonotype was counted only a few times. The chain employs TRBV6-2 or TRBV6-3 and TRBJ2-1; D ambiguous. Germline V gene lookup returns CDR1 MNHEY and CDR2 SVGEGT. Trimming took 5 bases from V and 0 from J, leaving 11 bases between them. CDR3 length: 15 residues. DNA of the CDR3: TGTGCCAGCAGTCAATCTTCCAGCTCCTACAATGAGCAGTTCTTC. The encoded protein is CASSQSSSSYNEQFF.

This sequence joins TRBV7-2 and TRBJ1-1; the match to TRBD1 covers 9 bases. Germline-derived CDR1 and CDR2 are SGHTA and FQGNSA. CDR3 size: 16 residues. The trim removed 5 bases at V and 1 base at J, leaving 8 bases unmatched. The CDR3 region has the DNA TGTGCCAGCAGCCCCACTTCGGGACAGGGGAACACTGAAGCTTTCTTT. Translated: CASSPTSGQGNTEAFF.